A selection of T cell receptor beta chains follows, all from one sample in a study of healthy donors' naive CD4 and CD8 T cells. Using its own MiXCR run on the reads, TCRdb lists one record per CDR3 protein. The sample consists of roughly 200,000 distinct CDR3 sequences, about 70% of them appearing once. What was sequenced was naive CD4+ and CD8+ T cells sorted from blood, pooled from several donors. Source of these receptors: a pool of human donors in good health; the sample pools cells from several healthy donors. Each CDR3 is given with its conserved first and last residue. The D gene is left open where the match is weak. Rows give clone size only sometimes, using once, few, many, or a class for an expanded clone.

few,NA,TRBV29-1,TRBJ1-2,TGCAGCGTTGACCTTAGTCCTCTTGGCTACACCTTC,CSVDLSPLGYTF
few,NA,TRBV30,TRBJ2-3,TGTGCCTGGTCCAGGGAATTGACAGATACGCAGTATTTT,CAWSRELTDTQYF
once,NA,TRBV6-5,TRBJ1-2,TGTGCCAGCAGTTATGCCCAGACAGCCTCTAACTATGGCTACACCTTC,CASSYAQTASNYGYTF
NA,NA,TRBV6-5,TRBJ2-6,TGTGCCAGCAGTTACTTTGTCCCGGGACGGCAGGTAGCTGGGGCCAACGTCCTGACTTTC,CASSYFVPGRQVAGANVLTF
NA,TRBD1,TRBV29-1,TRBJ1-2,TGCAGCGTTCTTCCGGACAGGGGAGGTGGCTACACCTTC,CSVLPDRGGGYTF
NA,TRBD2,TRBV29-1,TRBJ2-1,TGCAGCGTTGAGGGACTAGCCCCCTACAATGAGCAGTTCTTC,CSVEGLAPYNEQFF
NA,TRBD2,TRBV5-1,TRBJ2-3,TGCGCCAGCAGCTTAGCTAGCGGGGGCACAGATACGCAGTATTTT,CASSLASGGTDTQYF
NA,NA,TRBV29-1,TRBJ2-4,TGCAGCGTTGTTGCATCGAAAAACATTCAGTACTTC,CSVVASKNIQYF
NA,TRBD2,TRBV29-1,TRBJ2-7,TGCAGCGTAGTAACCGGGACTAGCGGGAGGGCCCTCTTGTCCTACGAGCAGTACTTC,CSVVTGTSGRALLSYEQYF
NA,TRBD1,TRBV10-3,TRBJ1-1,TGTGCCACCCGACAGGGCTCCAACACTGAAGCTTTCTTT,CATRQGSNTEAFF
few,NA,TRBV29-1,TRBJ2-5,TGCAGCGTTGATAGGGGGTTAGAGACCCAGTACTTC,CSVDRGLETQYF
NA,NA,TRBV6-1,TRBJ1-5,TGTGCCAGCAGTGTCTCCGTGACTCTCAATCAGCCCCAGCATTTT,CASSVSVTLNQPQHF
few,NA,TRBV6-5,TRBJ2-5,TGTGCCAGCAGTTACTCACCTCCAGGGGAAGAGACCCAGTACTTC,CASSYSPPGEETQYF
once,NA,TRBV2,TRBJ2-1,TGTGCCAGCACTTGGGCTCTCGGGGTTTTCAATGAGCAGTTCTTC,CASTWALGVFNEQFF
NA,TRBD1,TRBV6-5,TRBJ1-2,TGTGCCAGCAGTCGGGACAGTGGGTATGGCTACACCTTC,CASSRDSGYGYTF
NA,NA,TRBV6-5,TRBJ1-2,TGTGCCAGCAGCAGGACAGCTTACTATGGCTACACCTTC,CASSRTAYYGYTF
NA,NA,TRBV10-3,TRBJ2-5,TGTGCCATCAGTGAGTCACCAGAGGGAGAGACCCAGTACTTC,CAISESPEGETQYF
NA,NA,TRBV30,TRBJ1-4,TGTGCCTGGATGGAATTGGCCGGGCGAAAACTGTTTTTT,CAWMELAGRKLFF
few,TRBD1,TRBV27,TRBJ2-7,TGTGCCAGCAGTTTCGGGACAGGGGAGTACGAGCAGTACTTC,CASSFGTGEYEQYF
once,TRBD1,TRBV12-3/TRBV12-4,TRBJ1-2,TGTGCCAGCAGTTTCCCCGGGACAGGTGAAGGCTACACCTTC,CASSFPGTGEGYTF
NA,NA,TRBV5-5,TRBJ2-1,TGTGCCAGCAGCCCCTCGGAGGCGGTTTGGCAGTTCTTC,CASSPSEAVWQFF
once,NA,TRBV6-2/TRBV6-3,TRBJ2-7,TGTGCCAGCAACAGGGGAGGTGGCAACGAGCAGTACTTC,CASNRGGGNEQYF
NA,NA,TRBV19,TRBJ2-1,TGTGCCAGTAGTACACGCCGGGATGAGCAGTTCTTC,CASSTRRDEQFF
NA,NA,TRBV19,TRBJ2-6,TGTGCCAGTAGTATCTCGGGACCGTTCAACTCTGGGGCCAACGTCCTGACTTTC,CASSISGPFNSGANVLTF
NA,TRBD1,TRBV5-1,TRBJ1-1,TGCGCCAGCAGCTCACAGGGGACGAACACTGAAGCTTTCTTT,CASSSQGTNTEAFF
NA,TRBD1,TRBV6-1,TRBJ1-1,TGTGCCAGCAGTAAAAGACAGGGGGCGAACACTGAAGCTTTCTTT,CASSKRQGANTEAFF
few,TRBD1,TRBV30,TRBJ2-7,TGTGCCTGGGAGACAGGGTCCTACGAGCAGTACTTC,CAWETGSYEQYF
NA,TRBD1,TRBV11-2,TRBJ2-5,TGTGCCAGCAGCTTGGGGACAGACCAAGAGACCCAGTACTTC,CASSLGTDQETQYF
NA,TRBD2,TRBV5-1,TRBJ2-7,TGCGCCAGCAGCCCGACTAGCGGGAGCCTCGAGCAGTACTTC,CASSPTSGSLEQYF
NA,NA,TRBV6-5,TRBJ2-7,TGTGCCAGCGCGAACCTAGGGCCCCGCCTGGACTACGAGCAGTACTTC,CASANLGPRLDYEQYF
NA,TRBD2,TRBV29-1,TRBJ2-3,TGCAGCGTTGAAGAAGGCCTAGCGGGAGGGCCTGAGCAGTTGGGTACGCAGTATTTT,CSVEEGLAGGPEQLGTQYF
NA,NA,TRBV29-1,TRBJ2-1,TGCAGCGTTGAAGAATTGGGGGATGAGCAGTTCTTC,CSVEELGDEQFF
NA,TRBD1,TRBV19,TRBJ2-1,TGTGCCAGTAGTGGAAGGGACAGCTCCTACAATGAGCAGTTCTTC,CASSGRDSSYNEQFF
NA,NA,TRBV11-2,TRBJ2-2,TGTGCCAGCAGCTCAGACCTGGCCGGGGAGCTGTTTTTT,CASSSDLAGELFF
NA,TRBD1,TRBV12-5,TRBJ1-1,TGTGCTAGTGGTTTGGCGACAGGGGGCTGGGGCACTGAAGCTTTCTTT,CASGLATGGWGTEAFF
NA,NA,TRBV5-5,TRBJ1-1,TGTGCCAGCGCGGAACCGCAGGGAAACACTGAAGCTTTCTTT,CASAEPQGNTEAFF
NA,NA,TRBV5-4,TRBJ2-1,TGTGCCAGCAGCTTAGGTACTTGGGAAAATGAGCAGTTCTTC,CASSLGTWENEQFF
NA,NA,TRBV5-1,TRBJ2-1,TGCGCCAGCAGCTTGGCCGGGTGGAATGAGCAGTTCTTC,CASSLAGWNEQFF
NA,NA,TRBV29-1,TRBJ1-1,TGCAGCTCCTACAGTGATGGGACTGAAGCTTTCTTT,CSSYSDGTEAFF
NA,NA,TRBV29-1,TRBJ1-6,TGCAGCGTTGCCTCCGGACAGACTAATTCACCCCTCCACTTT,CSVASGQTNSPLHF
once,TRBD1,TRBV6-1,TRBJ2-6,TGTGCCAGCAGTCCACAGGGGGAAAGGGCCAACGTCCTGACTTTC,CASSPQGERANVLTF
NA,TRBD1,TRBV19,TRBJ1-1,TGTGCCAGTAGGAGACCCGGGACAGGGGCCACTGAAGCTTTCTTT,CASRRPGTGATEAFF
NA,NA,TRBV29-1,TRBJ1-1,TGCAGCGTTAGTAGGGTGGAGGGGGAACTGAACACTGAAGCTTTCTTT,CSVSRVEGELNTEAFF
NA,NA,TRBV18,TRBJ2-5,TGTGCCAGCTCACCACGGGAAAGCCAAGAGACCCAGTACTTC,CASSPRESQETQYF
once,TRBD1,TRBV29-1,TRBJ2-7,TGCAGCGTTGAGGGGACAGAAAACTACGAGCAGTACTTC,CSVEGTENYEQYF
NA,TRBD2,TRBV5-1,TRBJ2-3,TGCGCCAGCAGCCACGGGACTAGCGGGGATGGGGGTGATACGCAGTATTTT,CASSHGTSGDGGDTQYF
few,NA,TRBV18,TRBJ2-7,TGTGCCAGCTCACCGGGACACATATACGAGCAGTACTTC,CASSPGHIYEQYF
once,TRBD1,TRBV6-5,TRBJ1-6,TGTGCCAGCAGTTACCAGCCCCCGGGACAGCTTAATTCACCCCTCCACTTT,CASSYQPPGQLNSPLHF
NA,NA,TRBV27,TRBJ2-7,TGTGCCAGCAGTTTCTCCCCTGGTGTCGAGCAGTACTTC,CASSFSPGVEQYF
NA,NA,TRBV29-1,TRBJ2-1,TGCAGCGTCACCGACAGCTACAATGAGCAGTTCTTC,CSVTDSYNEQFF
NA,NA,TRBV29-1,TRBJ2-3,TGCAGCGTTGTATCACGGTTGCCGCAGTATTTT,CSVVSRLPQYF
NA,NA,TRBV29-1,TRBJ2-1,TGCAGCGTTGATGGGCTCTATAGGGGTGAGCAGTTCTTC,CSVDGLYRGEQFF